These 25 T cell receptor beta chains came from one sample sequenced in a study of naive and memory T cell subsets. Two oligonucleotides, mixed equimolar, formed the beta constant-region primer covering TRBC1 and TRBC2. Four rounds of PCR amplified the ligated cDNA using nested alpha and beta constant-region primers plus SP2. TCRdb analysed the UMI-ligation and nested PCR reads with MiXCR anew, one entry per CDR3 protein. Of just over 80,000 distinct CDR3 sequences in the sample, about 10% were seen once. The sequenced material came from naive CD8+ T cells from blood. The receptors were gathered from a human donor in good health.

This clonotype occurred a few times. This chain connects TRBV10-3 to TRBJ2-7; D is unresolved. V was trimmed by 11 bases and J by 0 bases, leaving 14 bases between them. CDR1 is ENHRY and CDR2 is SYGVKD in the germline V gene. The CDR3 spans 13 residues. The CDR3 sequence is CASVMEPSYEQYF. The CDR3 bases are TGTGCCTCCGTAATGGAACCCTCCTACGAGCAGTACTTC.

This clonotype showed up just a few times. The chain has TRBV2 and TRBJ2-7; the D is unclear. The CDR3 runs to 14 residues. Between the trimmed V and J ends, which lost 8 bases and 1 base, there was a span of 15 bases. Germline V gene lookup returns CDR1 SNHLY and CDR2 FYNNEI. The chain's CDR3 is CASGDGQESYEQYF. The CDR3 DNA reads as TGTGCCAGCGGAGATGGGCAGGAATCCTACGAGCAGTACTTC. The full variable domain, in which reference TRBV2 and TRBJ2-7 provide the parts outside the CDR3, is EPEVTQTPSHQVTQMGQEVILRCVPISNHLYFYWYRQILGQKVEFLVSFYNNEISEKSEIFDDQFSVERPDGSNFTLKIRSTKLEDSAMYFCASGDGQESYEQYFGPGTRLTVT.

This clonotype was counted many times. The chain recombines TRBV20-1 with TRBJ1-5; TRBD1 might be the D (6 bases). The CDR3 spans 11 residues. Trimming removed 3 bases at V and 11 bases at J, with 11 bases between. Germline V gene sequence: CDR1 DFQATT, CDR2 SNEGSKA (reference sequence). Written as DNA, the CDR3 is TGCAGTGCTAGTGGGGGGGCAGCCCAGCATTTT. The encoded protein is CSASGGAAQHF.

V is TRBV27 and J is TRBJ2-7; unclear D gene. Trimming stripped 2 bases from V and 6 bases from J, with 5 bases between. Germline V gives CDR1 MNHEY, CDR2 SMNVEV (reference sequence). The CDR3 has 11 amino acids. The CDR3 sequence is CASSLNGEQYF. CDR3 DNA: TGTGCCAGCAGTTTAAATGGCGAGCAGTACTTC.

The sample holds many counts of this clonotype. The V call is TRBV5-5, the J call TRBJ2-1; no clear D. CDR1 and CDR2 from the germline V gene are SGHKS and YYEKEE (reference sequence). The V gene lost 4 bases and the J gene lost 5 bases, with 7 bases spanning the gap. The CDR3 spans 12 residues. CDR3 loop: CASSGTDNEQFF. As DNA, the CDR3 is TGTGCCAGCAGCGGCACTGACAATGAGCAGTTCTTC.

This clonotype was observed many times. V and J are TRBV6-5 and TRBJ2-5; possibly TRBD1 for D (6 bases). Per the germline V gene, CDR1 is MNHEY and CDR2 is SVGAGI. This CDR3 contains 15 residues. Trimming stripped 0 bases from V and 2 bases from J, with 10 bases between. The CDR3 here is CASSYSGATQETQYF. The CDR3 nucleotides are TGTGCCAGCAGTTACTCGGGGGCTACTCAAGAGACCCAGTACTTC.

This clonotype appeared many times. The chain links TRBV7-2 to TRBJ1-6, with D uncertain. Germline CDR1 is SGHTA and CDR2 is FQGNSA. The CDR3 contains 15 residues. Between the trimmed V and J ends, which lost 5 bases and 6 bases, there was a span of 14 bases. DNA for the CDR3: TGTGCCAGCAGCCCCAGCCCCGGACCTAATTCACCCCTCCACTTT. It yields the protein CASSPSPGPNSPLHF.

This clonotype was counted many times. The chain links TRBV11-2 to TRBJ2-1; D possibly matches TRBD1 or TRBD2 (5 bases each). The CDR3 totals 17 residues. V lost 3 bases, J lost 3 bases, and 18 bases lay in between. Germline values: CDR1 SGHAT, CDR2 FQNNGV. The CDR3 spells CASSFNQYGTLYNEQFF. CDR3 DNA: TGTGCCAGCAGCTTCAACCAGTACGGGACGCTCTACAATGAGCAGTTCTTC.

This chain joins TRBV4-1 and TRBJ2-1; 8 bases align to TRBD1. The ends lost 1 base at V and 8 bases at J; junction bases unmatched: 4. Germline assignment: CDR1 MGHRA and CDR2 YSYEKL. There are 14 residues in the CDR3. CDR3 region: CASSQARGLYEQFF. The CDR3 bases are TGCGCCAGCAGCCAAGCCAGGGGGCTGTATGAGCAGTTCTTC.

This clonotype was seen a handful of times. The chain links TRBV29-1 to TRBJ1-2, with D maybe TRBD1 (5 bases). From germline, CDR1 is SQVTM and CDR2 ANQGSEA. Trimming stripped 0 bases from V and 3 bases from J, with 11 bases between. The CDR3 totals 14 residues. CDR3 residues: CSVEDLAGDYGYTF. DNA of the CDR3: TGCAGCGTTGAAGATTTGGCGGGGGACTATGGCTACACCTTC.

The sample holds many counts of this clonotype. This chain joins TRBV9 and TRBJ2-1; perhaps TRBD1 as D (6 bases). The ends were cut back, 3 bases at V and 9 bases at J, with 19 bases in the middle. The CDR3 totals 15 residues. CDR1 and CDR2 from the germline V gene are SGDLS and YYNGEE. The CDR3 DNA reads TGTGCCAGCAGCGCTGTGGACAGAAGCTCCAGTGAGCAGTTCTTC. It is translated as CASSAVDRSSSEQFF.

The chain combines TRBV4-1 with TRBJ2-7; D remains unclear. This CDR3 comprises 13 residues. Deletions cut 5 bases from V and 0 bases from J, with 8 bases between. Germline values: CDR1 MGHRA, CDR2 YSYEKL. DNA for the CDR3: TGCGCCAGCAGCGTGGGAAACTCCTACGAGCAGTACTTC. It codes for CASSVGNSYEQYF.

This sequence joins TRBV27 and TRBJ2-7; 11 positions agree with TRBD2. The germline gives CDR1 MNHEY, CDR2 SMNVEV (reference sequence). V shed 0 bases and J 0 bases; nucleotides not matched to a gene: 1. The CDR3 loop spans 16 amino acids. The CDR3 DNA sequence: TGTGCCAGCAGTTTATCACTAGCGGGGGTCTCCTACGAGCAGTACTTC. Translated, it gives CASSLSLAGVSYEQYF.

This clonotype was seen only a few times. The V gene is TRBV2, the J gene TRBJ2-2; D gene unclear. Germline assignment: CDR1 SNHLY and CDR2 FYNNEI. The length of the CDR3 is 11 residues. Trimming cost V 6 bases and J 7 bases, with 6 bases left between them. CDR3 DNA: TGTGCCAGCAGCCTCCTCGGGGAGCTGTTTTTT. This translates into CASSLLGELFF. Together with reference TRBV2 and TRBJ2-2, the CDR3 gives the full variable domain: EPEVTQTPSHQVTQMGQEVILRCVPISNHLYFYWYRQILGQKVEFLVSFYNNEISEKSEIFDDQFSVERPDGSNFTLKIRSTKLEDSAMYFCASSLLGELFFGEGSRLTVL.

The J gene is TRBJ2-7, the V gene TRBV2; D remains ambiguous. Germline V gene data show CDR1 as SNHLY and CDR2 as FYNNEI. The ends were cut back, 6 bases at V and 4 bases at J, with 7 bases in the middle. The CDR3 has 11 residues. The CDR3 region is CASRGRYEQYF. The CDR3 nucleotides are TGTGCCAGCAGAGGACGGTACGAGCAGTACTTC.

This rearrangement joins TRBV3-1 to TRBJ2-1; D is possibly TRBD2 (6 bases). Germline V lookup: CDR1 LGHDT, CDR2 YNNKEL (reference sequence). Trimming removed 3 bases from V and 0 bases from J, with 12 bases in between. The CDR3 has 16 amino acids. CDR3 sequence (DNA): TGTGCCAGCAGCCACATAGCGGTTAGCTCCTACAATGAGCAGTTCTTC. The encoded protein is CASSHIAVSSYNEQFF.

The chain joins TRBV4-1 to TRBJ2-2; D tentatively fits TRBD1 or TRBD2 (6 bases each). This CDR3 is 15 amino acids long. The V and J ends lost 3 bases and 7 bases respectively, with 15 bases between them. CDR1 and CDR2 from the germline V gene are MGHRA and YSYEKL. CDR3 sequence reads: CASSHKGGDGGELFF. Written as DNA, the CDR3 is TGCGCCAGCAGCCACAAGGGGGGCGATGGCGGGGAGCTGTTTTTT.

The chain recombines TRBV2 with TRBJ1-1, with D unresolved. The CDR3 extends over 13 amino acids. The V gene's germline CDR1 is SNHLY and CDR2 FYNNEI. Trimming shortened V by 6 bases and J by 1 base, and 9 bases separated the two germline ends. DNA for the CDR3: TGTGCCAGCAGCTCTGGGGAGAACACTGAAGCTTTCTTT. This gives the protein CASSSGENTEAFF.

In its sample, this clonotype was seen many times. The gene calls are TRBV6-5 and TRBJ2-3; a weak D match, TRBD2 (6 bases). The CDR3 has 14 amino acids. Germline loops: CDR1 MNHEY, CDR2 SVGAGI. V was shortened by 7 bases and J by 1 base, with 12 bases between the two germline ends. The CDR3 bases are TGTGCCAGCACGCCCAGGGAGGGCACAGATACGCAGTATTTT. This translates into CASTPREGTDTQYF.

This clonotype was counted many times. The V and J genes are TRBV11-2 and TRBJ2-5, with 9 nucleotides matching TRBD2. After removal of 1 base from V and 4 bases from J, the junction contained 7 bases not matched to a gene. The germline V gene has CDR1 SGHAT and CDR2 FQNNGV. The CDR3 loop spans 16 amino acids. The CDR3 bases are TGTGCCAGCAGCTTAGGGACGGGACTAGCTGGAGAGACCCAGTACTTC. Translating gives CASSLGTGLAGETQYF.

This clonotype has only one observation. The chain uses TRBV2 and TRBJ2-5; no definite D call. V shed 5 bases and J shed 7 bases, with 20 bases lying between them. The CDR3 length is 15 residues. CDR1 is SNHLY and CDR2 is FYNNEI in the germline V gene. The CDR3 DNA sequence: TGTGCCAGCAGTCTCTCCCCTGGTATGGATGGGACCCAGTACTTC. Its translation is CASSLSPGMDGTQYF. The entire variable domain, with the rest obtained from reference TRBV2 and TRBJ2-5, is as follows: EPEVTQTPSHQVTQMGQEVILRCVPISNHLYFYWYRQILGQKVEFLVSFYNNEISEKSEIFDDQFSVERPDGSNFTLKIRSTKLEDSAMYFCASSLSPGMDGTQYFGPGTRLLVL.

V and J are TRBV4-3 and TRBJ2-7; 13 bases map to TRBD2. Germline-derived CDR1 and CDR2 are LGHNA and YSLEER. Trimming cost V 3 bases and J 6 bases; bases outside gene matches: 8. The CDR3 runs 16 residues. The CDR3 spells CASSQDPGLAGLEQYF. CDR3 DNA sequence: TGCGCCAGCAGCCAGGATCCGGGACTAGCGGGACTCGAGCAGTACTTC.

This clonotype was recorded at least ten times. The V call is TRBV7-9, the J call TRBJ2-5; 7 bases match TRBD1. CDR3 length: 19 amino acids. V lost 5 bases, J lost 4 bases, and 22 bases stayed unmatched. Germline CDR1 is SEHNR and CDR2 is FQNEAQ (reference sequence). The CDR3 bases are TGTGCCAGCAGCGACCCGAGGGGTAGCGCCTACGACAGGGCAGAGACCCAGTACTTC. Translating it yields CASSDPRGSAYDRAETQYF. Supplemented by reference TRBV7-9 and TRBJ2-5, the full variable domain reads DTGVSQNPRHKITKRGQNVTFRCDPISEHNRLYWYRQTLGQGPEFLTYFQNEAQLEKSRLLSDRFSAERPKGSFSTLEIQRTEQGDSAMYLCASSDPRGSAYDRAETQYFGPGTRLLVL.

V is TRBV12-3 or TRBV12-4 and J is TRBJ2-7; maybe TRBD2 (6 bases). The CDR3 spans 15 residues. V lost 6 bases to trimming and J lost 3 bases, with 18 bases between them. CDR3 loop: CASSPRTGASYEQYF. The CDR3 nucleotides read TGTGCCAGCAGCCCCAGGACGGGAGCAAGCTACGAGCAGTACTTC.

A word on this clonotype: This may be a read error, as it is one base from a much larger clone. The chain carries TRBV20-1 and TRBJ2-3, with D unclear. Germline loops: CDR1 DFQATT, CDR2 SNEGSKA (reference sequence). With 1 base removed from V and 1 base from J, the gap between germline ends came to 12 bases. This CDR3 is 15 amino acids long. CDR3 protein: CSARVDPSGTDTQYF. The CDR3 DNA is TGCAGTGCTAGAGTAGACCCCTCTGGCACAGATACGCAGTATTTT.